This record covers a single T cell receptor beta chain. The antigen remains unidentified. The sample originates from a study of CD8+CD57+ T cells in acquired aplastic anemia. On the study more broadly: An average of roughly 11 million reads for CD4+ cells was obtained from healthy donors.

CDR3 and TCR beta VDJ profiling relied on a genomic DNA template. TCRdb passed the reads through MiXCR, listing each CDR3 protein once. The sample records approximately 200,000 distinct CDR3 sequences, roughly half being singletons. The CDR3 totals 14 residues. Trimming shortened V by 2 bases and J by 1 base, and 8 bases separated the two germline ends. Findings and caveats of the study: Both patients and controls carried the same twenty-nine CD8+ CDR3 sequences. A significant difference in CD8+ Simpson's diversity between patients and controls was not found.

Source material: sorted CD4+, CD8+, or CD8+CD57+ T cells (not recorded which) from PBMCs. This clonotype originated in a human donor in good health, serving as a control. V is TRBV12-3 or TRBV12-4 and J is TRBJ2-5; no clear D gene. For the CDR3, the DNA is TGTGCCAGCAGTTTAAATGGGTTCCAAGAGACCCAGTACTTC. This sequence encodes CASSLNGFQETQYF.